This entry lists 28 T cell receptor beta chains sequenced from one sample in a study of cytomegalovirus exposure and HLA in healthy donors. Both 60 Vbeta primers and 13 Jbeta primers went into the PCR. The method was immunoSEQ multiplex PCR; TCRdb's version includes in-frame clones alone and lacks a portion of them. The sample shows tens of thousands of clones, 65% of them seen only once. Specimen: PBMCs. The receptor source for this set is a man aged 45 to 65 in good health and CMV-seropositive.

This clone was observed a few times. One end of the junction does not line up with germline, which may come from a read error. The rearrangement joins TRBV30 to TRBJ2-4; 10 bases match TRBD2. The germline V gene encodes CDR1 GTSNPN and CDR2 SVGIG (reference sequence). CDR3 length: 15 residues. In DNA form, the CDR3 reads TGTGCCTGGAGTCCCTCAGCGGGGGGGCCGGCTACTGAGCACTTC. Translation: CAWSPSAGGPATEHF.

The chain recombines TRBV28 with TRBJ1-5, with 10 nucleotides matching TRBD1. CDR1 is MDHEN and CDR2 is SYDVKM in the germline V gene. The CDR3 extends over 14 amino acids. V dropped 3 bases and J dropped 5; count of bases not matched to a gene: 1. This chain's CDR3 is CASSLDRGDQPQHF. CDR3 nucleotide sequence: TGTGCCAGCAGTTTGGACAGGGGGGATCAGCCCCAGCATTTT. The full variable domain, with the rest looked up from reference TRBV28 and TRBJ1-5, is DVKVTQSSRYLVKRTGEKVFLECVQDMDHENMFWYRQDPGLGLRLIYFSYDVKMKEKGDIPEGYSVSREKKERFSLILESASTNQTSMYLCASSLDRGDQPQHFGDGTRLSIL.

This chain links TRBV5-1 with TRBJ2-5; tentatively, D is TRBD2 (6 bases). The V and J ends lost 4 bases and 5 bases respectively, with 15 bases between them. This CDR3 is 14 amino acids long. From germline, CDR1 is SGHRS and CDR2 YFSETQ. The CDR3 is CASSPGLPGETQYF. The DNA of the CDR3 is TGCGCCAGCAGCCCGGGACTGCCGGGGGAGACCCAGTACTTC. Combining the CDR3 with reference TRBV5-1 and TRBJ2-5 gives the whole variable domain KAGVTQTPRYLIKTRGQQVTLSCSPISGHRSVSWYQQTPGQGLQFLFEYFSETQRNKGNFPGRFSGRQFSNSRSEMNVSTLELGDSALYLCASSPGLPGETQYFGPGTRLLVL.

Here the CDR3 DNA reads TGTGCCAGCAGCGAATTGACAGGGGGGGAGGACTATGGCTACACCTTC. As protein: CASSELTGGEDYGYTF. V gene TRBV13 combines with J gene TRBJ1-2, with 9 bases fitting TRBD1. Trimming removed 5 bases from V and 3 bases from J; junction bases left unmatched: 10. From germline, CDR1 is PRHDT and CDR2 FYEKMQ (reference sequence). This CDR3 is built from 16 residues.

CDR3 region: CASSRGLADTGELFF. Here the CDR3 DNA reads TGCGCCAGCAGCCGGGGACTAGCGGACACCGGGGAGCTGTTTTTT. The rearrangement joins TRBV5-1 to TRBJ2-2; TRBD2 matches 11 bases. From germline, CDR1 is SGHRS and CDR2 YFSETQ. This CDR3 is 15 amino acids long. With V trimmed by 4 bases and J by 3 bases, 2 bases remained unmatched.

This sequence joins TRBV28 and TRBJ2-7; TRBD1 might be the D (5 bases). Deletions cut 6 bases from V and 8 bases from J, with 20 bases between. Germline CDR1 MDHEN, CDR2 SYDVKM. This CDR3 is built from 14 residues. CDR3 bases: TGTGCCAGCAGCCTTCCCGGGCAGGGTATCAAGCAGTACTTC. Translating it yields CASSLPGQGIKQYF.

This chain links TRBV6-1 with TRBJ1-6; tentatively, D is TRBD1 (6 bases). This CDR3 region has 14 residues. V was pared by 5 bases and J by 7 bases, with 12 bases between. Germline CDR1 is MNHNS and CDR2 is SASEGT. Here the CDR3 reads CASSRDTLNSPLHF. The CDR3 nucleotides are TGTGCCAGCAGTCGGGACACGCTGAATTCACCCCTCCACTTT.

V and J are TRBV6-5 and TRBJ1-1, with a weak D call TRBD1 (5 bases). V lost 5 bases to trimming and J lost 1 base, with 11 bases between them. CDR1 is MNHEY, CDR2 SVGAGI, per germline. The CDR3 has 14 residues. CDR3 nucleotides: TGTGCCAGCAGTAGCCAGGGTTCGAACACTGAAGCTTTCTTT. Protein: CASSSQGSNTEAFF.

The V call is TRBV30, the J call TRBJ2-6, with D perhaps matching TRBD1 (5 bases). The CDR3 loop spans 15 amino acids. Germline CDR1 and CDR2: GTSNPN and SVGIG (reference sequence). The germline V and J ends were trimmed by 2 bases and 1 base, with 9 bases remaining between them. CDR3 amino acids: CAWSFSGSGANVLTF. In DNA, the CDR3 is TGTGCCTGGAGTTTTTCAGGGTCTGGGGCCAACGTCCTGACTTTC.

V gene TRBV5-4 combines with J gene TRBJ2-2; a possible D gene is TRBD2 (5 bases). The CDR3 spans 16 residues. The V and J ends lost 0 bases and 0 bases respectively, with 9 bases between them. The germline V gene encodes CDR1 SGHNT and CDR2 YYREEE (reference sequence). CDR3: CASSLGSGTNTGELFF. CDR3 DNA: TGTGCCAGCAGCTTGGGAAGCGGAACGAACACCGGGGAGCTGTTTTTT.

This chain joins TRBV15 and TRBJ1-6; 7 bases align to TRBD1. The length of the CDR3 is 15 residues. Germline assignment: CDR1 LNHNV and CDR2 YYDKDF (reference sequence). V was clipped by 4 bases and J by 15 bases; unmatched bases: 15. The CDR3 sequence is CATSNGDRAPRSLHF. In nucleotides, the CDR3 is TGTGCCACCAGCAACGGAGACAGGGCCCCACGGAGCCTCCACTTT. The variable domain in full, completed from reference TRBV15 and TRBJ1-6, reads DAMVIQNPRYQVTQFGKPVTLSCSQTLNHNVMYWYQQKSSQAPKLLFHYYDKDFNNEADTPDNFQSRRPNTSFCFLDIRSPGLGDTAMYLCATSNGDRAPRSLHFGNGTRLTVT.

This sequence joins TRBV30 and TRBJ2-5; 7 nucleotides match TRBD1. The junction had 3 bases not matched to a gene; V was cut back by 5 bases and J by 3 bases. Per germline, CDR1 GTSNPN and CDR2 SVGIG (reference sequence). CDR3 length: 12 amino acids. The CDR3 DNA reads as TGTGCCTGGGGAGACAGGGAAGAGACCCAGTACTTC. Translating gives CAWGDREETQYF.

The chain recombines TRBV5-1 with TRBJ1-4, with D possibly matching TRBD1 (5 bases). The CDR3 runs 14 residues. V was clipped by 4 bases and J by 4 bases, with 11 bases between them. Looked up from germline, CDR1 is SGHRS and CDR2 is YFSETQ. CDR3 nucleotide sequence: TGCGCCAGCAGCAGTGGGGGGGATAATGAAAAACTGTTTTTT. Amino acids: CASSSGGDNEKLFF.

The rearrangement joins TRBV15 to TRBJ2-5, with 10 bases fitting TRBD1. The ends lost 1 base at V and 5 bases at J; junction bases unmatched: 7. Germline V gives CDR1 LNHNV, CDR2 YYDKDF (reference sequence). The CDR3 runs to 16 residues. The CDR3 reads CATSRGGTGVGETQYF. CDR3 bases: TGTGCCACCAGCAGAGGCGGGACAGGGGTTGGGGAGACCCAGTACTTC.

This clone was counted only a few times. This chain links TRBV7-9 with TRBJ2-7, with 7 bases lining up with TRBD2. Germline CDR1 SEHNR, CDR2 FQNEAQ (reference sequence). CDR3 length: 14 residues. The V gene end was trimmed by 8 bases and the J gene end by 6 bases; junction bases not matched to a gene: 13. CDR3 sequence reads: CASHRTSNPGEQYF. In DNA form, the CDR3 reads TGTGCCAGCCACCGGACTAGTAATCCGGGCGAGCAGTACTTC.

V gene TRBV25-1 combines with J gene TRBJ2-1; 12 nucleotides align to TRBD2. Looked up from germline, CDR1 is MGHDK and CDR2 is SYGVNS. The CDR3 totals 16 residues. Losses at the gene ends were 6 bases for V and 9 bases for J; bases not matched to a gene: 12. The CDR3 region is CASSPSGLAGFTEQFF. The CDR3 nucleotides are TGTGCCAGCAGCCCTTCAGGACTAGCGGGGTTCACTGAGCAGTTCTTC.

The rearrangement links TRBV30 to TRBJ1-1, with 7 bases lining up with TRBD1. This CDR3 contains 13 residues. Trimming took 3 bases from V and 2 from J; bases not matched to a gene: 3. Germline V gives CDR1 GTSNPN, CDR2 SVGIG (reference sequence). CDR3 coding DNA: TGTGCCTGGAGAAGGGGGCATAACACTGAAGCTTTCTTT. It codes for CAWRRGHNTEAFF.

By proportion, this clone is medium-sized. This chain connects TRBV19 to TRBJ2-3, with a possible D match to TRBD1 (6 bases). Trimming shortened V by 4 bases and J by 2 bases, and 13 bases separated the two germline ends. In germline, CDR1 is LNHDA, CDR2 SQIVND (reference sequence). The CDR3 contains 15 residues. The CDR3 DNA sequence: TGTGCCAGTAGTAAGGCAACAGGGCACACAGATACGCAGTATTTT. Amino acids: CASSKATGHTDTQYF. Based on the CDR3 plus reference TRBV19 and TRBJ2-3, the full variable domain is DGGITQSPKYLFRKEGQNVTLSCEQNLNHDAMYWYRQDPGQGLRLIYYSQIVNDFQKGDIAEGYSVSREKKESFPLTVTSAQKNPTAFYLCASSKATGHTDTQYFGPGTRLTVL.

CDR3 region: CATSRVDRGPNTEAFF. The CDR3 region has the DNA TGTGCCACCAGCAGAGTGGACAGGGGACCAAACACTGAAGCTTTCTTT. J is TRBJ1-1 and V is TRBV15; TRBD1 agrees at 9 bases. The CDR3 runs 16 residues. The germline V gene encodes CDR1 LNHNV and CDR2 YYDKDF (reference sequence). Trimming removed 1 base from V and 2 bases from J; junction bases left unmatched: 5.

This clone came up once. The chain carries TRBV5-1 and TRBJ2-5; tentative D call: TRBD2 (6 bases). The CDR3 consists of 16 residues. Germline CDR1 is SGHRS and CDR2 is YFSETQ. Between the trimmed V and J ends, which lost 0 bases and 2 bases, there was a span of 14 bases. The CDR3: CASSLGSAGPQETQYF. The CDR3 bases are TGCGCCAGCAGCTTGGGGTCGGCGGGACCACAAGAGACCCAGTACTTC.

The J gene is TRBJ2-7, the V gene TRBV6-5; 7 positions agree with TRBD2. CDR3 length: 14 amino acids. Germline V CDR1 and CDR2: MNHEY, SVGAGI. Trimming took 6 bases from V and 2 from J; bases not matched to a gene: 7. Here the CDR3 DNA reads TGTGCCAGCAGCCCACCGGGACTACCCTACGAGCAGTACTTC. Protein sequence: CASSPPGLPYEQYF.

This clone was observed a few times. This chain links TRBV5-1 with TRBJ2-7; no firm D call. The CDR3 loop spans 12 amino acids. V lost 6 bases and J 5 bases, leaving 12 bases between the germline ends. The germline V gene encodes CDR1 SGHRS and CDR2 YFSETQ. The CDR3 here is CASNNNDHEQYF. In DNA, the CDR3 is TGCGCCAGCAACAATAATGATCACGAGCAGTACTTC.

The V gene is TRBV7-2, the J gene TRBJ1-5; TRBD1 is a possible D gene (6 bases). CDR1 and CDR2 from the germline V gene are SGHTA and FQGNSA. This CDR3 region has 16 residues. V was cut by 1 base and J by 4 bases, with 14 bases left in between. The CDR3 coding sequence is TGTGCCAGCAGCTTAGTGGGGGCTCAGCCTAATCAGCCCCAGCATTTT. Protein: CASSLVGAQPNQPQHF.

Here the CDR3 reads CASQQADQETQYF. The CDR3 DNA follows: TGTGCCAGCCAGCAAGCGGACCAAGAGACCCAGTACTTC. The rearrangement uses TRBV2 and TRBJ2-5; TRBD2 is a possible D gene (5 bases). V gave up 8 bases and J gave up 0 bases, with 10 bases separating them. Germline CDR1 reads SNHLY; CDR2 reads FYNNEI. The CDR3 totals 13 residues.

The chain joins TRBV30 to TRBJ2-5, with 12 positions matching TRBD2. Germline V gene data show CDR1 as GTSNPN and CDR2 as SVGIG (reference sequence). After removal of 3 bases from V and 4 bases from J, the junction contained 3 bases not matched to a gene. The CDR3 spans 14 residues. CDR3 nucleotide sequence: TGTGCCTGGAGCACGGGACTAGCGGGAGAGACCCAGTACTTC. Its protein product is CAWSTGLAGETQYF.

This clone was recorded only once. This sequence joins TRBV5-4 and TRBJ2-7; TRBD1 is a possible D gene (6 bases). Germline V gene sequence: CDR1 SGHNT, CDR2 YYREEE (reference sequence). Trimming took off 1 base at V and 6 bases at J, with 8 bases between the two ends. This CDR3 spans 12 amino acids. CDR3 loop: CASSLRGGEQYF. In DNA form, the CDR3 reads TGTGCCAGCAGCTTGCGAGGGGGCGAGCAGTACTTC.

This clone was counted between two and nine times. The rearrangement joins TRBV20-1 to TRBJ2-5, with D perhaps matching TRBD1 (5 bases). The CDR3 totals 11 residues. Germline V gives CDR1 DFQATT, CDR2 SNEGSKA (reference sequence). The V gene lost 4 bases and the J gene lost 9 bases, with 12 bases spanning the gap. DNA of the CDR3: TGCAGTGCTATTCCTCTAGGGGCCCAGTACTTC. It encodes CSAIPLGAQYF.

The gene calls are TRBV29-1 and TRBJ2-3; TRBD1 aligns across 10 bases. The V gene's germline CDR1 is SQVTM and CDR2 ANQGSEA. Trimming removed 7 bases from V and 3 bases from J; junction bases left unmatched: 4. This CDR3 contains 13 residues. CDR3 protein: CSARQGATDTQYF. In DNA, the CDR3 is TGCAGCGCAAGACAGGGGGCAACAGATACGCAGTATTTT.